This T cell receptor beta chain was sequenced in a study of blood T cell repertoires in COVID-19. About the research overall: Spain, Italy and the United States supplied samples that represented acute and convalescent COVID-19. Sample material is recorded as cDNA or gDNA derived from T cells, B-cell-depleted T cells, or PBMCs.

In Seattle, patients joined the study during active infection and were tracked longitudinally. Per the study methods: Amplification of reference gene primers provided the estimated nucleated cell counts. Data came from immunoSEQ multiplex PCR; TCRdb stores just in-frame clones and leaves some out. V and J calls and clone size follow that table, whereas D and trimming were derived from the DNA. The sample holds around 170,000 clones; around 87% are singletons and the top ten take approximately 0.6%. Trimming cost V 4 bases and J 10 bases; bases outside gene matches: 8. Germline loops: CDR1 SGHTA, CDR2 FQGNSA. The CDR3 totals 15 residues.

This TCR derives from a man in his sixties with COVID-19, enrolled during active disease. V is TRBV7-2 and J is TRBJ1-6; TRBD1 aligns across 9 bases. Sequenced sample: peripheral blood. The CDR3, as DNA: TGTGCCAGCAGCTATTCGGGACAGGGTGACTCACCCCTCCACTTT. Translated: CASSYSGQGDSPLHF.